This is a list of T cell receptor beta chains from one sample in a study of T-cell memory formation after mild COVID-19. In TCRdb, the 5' RACE reads were re-called with MiXCR into one record per CDR3 protein. This sample has 400,000 to 500,000 distinct CDR3 sequences; roughly 18% occur once, and the top ten carry 20% to 25%. The sample consisted of PBMCs or a T cell subset sorted from them (not recorded which). These receptors all stem from a man aged 18 to 30 who had mild COVID-19 (a few samples of this study predate the infection). Cell type and time point are not known. CDR3s include the opening cysteine and the closing phenylalanine or tryptophan. D genes are given only for firm matches. Some rows have no size entry. The others give once, few or many, or a class for an expanded clone.

CDR3aa	CDR3nt	v_gene	abundance	d_gene	j_gene
CASRYNFPTADTQYF	TGCGCCAGCAGATATAATTTCCCAACAGCAGATACGCAGTATTTT	TRBV5-1	.	.	TRBJ2-3
CSVVDWDRLTLGNTIYF	TGCAGCGTTGTAGATTGGGACAGACTGACTCTCGGGAACACCATATATTTT	TRBV29-1	few	TRBD1	TRBJ1-3
CASSQDRGMEETQYF	TGTGCCAGCAGCCAGGACAGGGGCATGGAAGAGACCCAGTACTTC	TRBV9	.	TRBD1	TRBJ2-5
CASSYASGAITEAFF	TGTGCCAGCAGTTATGCCTCGGGGGCGATCACTGAAGCTTTCTTT	TRBV6-5	few	.	TRBJ1-1
CASSTSPDNYGYTF	TGTGCCAGCAGCACAAGCCCGGACAACTATGGCTACACCTTC	TRBV7-9	few	.	TRBJ1-2
CASSESGGGELFF	TGTGCCAGCAGTGAATCTGGGGGCGGGGAGCTGTTTTTT	TRBV25-1	many	.	TRBJ2-2
CASHSSSGANVLTF	TGTGCCAGCCACTCGAGCTCTGGGGCCAACGTCCTGACTTTC	TRBV28	.	.	TRBJ2-6
CASSPHRASNTEAFF	TGTGCCAGCAGTCCCCACAGGGCCTCGAACACTGAAGCTTTCTTT	TRBV6-6	.	.	TRBJ1-1
CASSYWGDYGYTF	TGTGCCAGCAGTTACTGGGGTGACTATGGCTACACCTTC	TRBV6-2/TRBV6-3	few	.	TRBJ1-2
CASSLERGEGGTQYF	TGTGCCAGCAGCTTAGAGCGGGGAGAAGGGGGTACGCAGTATTTT	TRBV13	.	.	TRBJ2-3
CASSLVAGGPDTQYF	TGTGCCAGCAGCTTGGTTGCAGGGGGCCCAGATACGCAGTATTTT	TRBV7-2	many	TRBD1	TRBJ2-3
CASSPSGVGTEAFF	TGTGCCAGCAGCCCCTCAGGGGTAGGGACTGAAGCTTTCTTT	TRBV7-3	few	.	TRBJ1-1
CASRDFVTDTQYF	TGTGCCAGCCGGGACTTCGTCACAGATACGCAGTATTTT	TRBV12-3/TRBV12-4	few	.	TRBJ2-3
CASSLALAGFTDTQYF	TGCGCCAGCAGCTTGGCGCTAGCGGGGTTCACAGATACGCAGTATTTT	TRBV5-1	few	TRBD2	TRBJ2-3
CASTLQSGYNSPLHF	TGTGCCAGCACCCTCCAATCGGGCTATAATTCACCCCTCCACTTT	TRBV7-2	few	.	TRBJ1-6
CSARDLKRPGELFF	TGCAGTGCTAGAGATCTGAAGCGGCCCGGGGAGCTGTTTTTT	TRBV20-1	many	.	TRBJ2-2
CASGRGRETYEQYF	TGTGCCAGCGGGCGGGGCAGGGAAACCTACGAGCAGTACTTC	TRBV7-9	few	.	TRBJ2-7
CASSAGLYTEAFF	TGTGCCAGCTCGGCGGGGCTATACACTGAAGCTTTCTTT	TRBV18	few	.	TRBJ1-1
CASSGAFEAFF	TGTGCCAGCAGTGGGGCATTTGAAGCTTTCTTT	TRBV2	.	.	TRBJ1-1
CASSYSGGGNQPQHF	TGTGCCAGCAGTTACTCGGGGGGGGGTAATCAGCCCCAGCATTTT	TRBV6-5	few	.	TRBJ1-5
CASRRDSQNIQYF	TGTGCCAGCAGGAGGGACAGTCAAAACATTCAGTACTTC	TRBV6-6	.	TRBD1	TRBJ2-4
CSPAAGHEQYF	TGCAGTCCCGCAGCAGGACACGAGCAGTACTTC	TRBV20-1	.	.	TRBJ2-7
CASSLDPQGTSNQPQHF	TGCGCCAGCAGCTTGGATCCACAGGGTACTAGCAATCAGCCCCAGCATTTT	TRBV5-1	.	.	TRBJ1-5
CASTGTGDSGANVLTF	TGCGCCAGCACCGGGACAGGGGACTCTGGGGCCAACGTCCTGACTTTC	TRBV5-1	few	TRBD1	TRBJ2-6
CASSQLRARLLEYSGANVLTF	TGCGCCAGCAGCCAACTTCGAGCGCGGCTCCTAGAATATTCTGGGGCCAACGTCCTGACTTTC	TRBV4-3	few	.	TRBJ2-6
CASSLRAGRGNEQFF	TGTGCCAGCAGCTTAAGAGCGGGGCGTGGGAATGAGCAGTTCTTC	TRBV7-8	.	TRBD2	TRBJ2-1
CASSSGQGVSNEKLFF	TGTGCCAGCAGTTCGGGACAGGGGGTATCTAATGAAAAACTGTTTTTT	TRBV6-5	.	TRBD1	TRBJ1-4
CASSADRYNEQFF	TGTGCCAGCAGTGCAGACAGGTACAATGAGCAGTTCTTC	TRBV11-2	.	.	TRBJ2-1
CASSFGGNTGELFF	TGTGCCAGCAGTTTTGGGGGGAACACCGGGGAGCTGTTTTTT	TRBV27	many	.	TRBJ2-2
CSAVTGTGGGYGYTF	TGCAGTGCCGTAACCGGGACAGGGGGAGGCTATGGCTACACCTTC	TRBV20-1	few	TRBD1	TRBJ1-2
CASSQGSIYQETQYF	TGCGCCAGCAGCCAAGGGTCCATCTACCAAGAGACCCAGTACTTC	TRBV4-1	many	.	TRBJ2-5
CAISEEDPADTQYF	TGTGCCATCAGTGAGGAGGATCCCGCAGATACGCAGTATTTT	TRBV10-3	.	.	TRBJ2-3
CASSLTGDYEQYF	TGTGCCAGCAGCTTAACAGGGGACTACGAGCAGTACTTC	TRBV7-6	few	TRBD1	TRBJ2-7
CASSLELEQYF	TGTGCCAGCAGCTTAGAATTGGAGCAGTACTTC	TRBV7-2	few	.	TRBJ2-7
CASSFMLGGSGNTIYF	TGTGCCAGCAGCTTTATGCTAGGGGGATCTGGAAACACCATATATTTT	TRBV7-2	.	.	TRBJ1-3
CASRSLTSGGETQYF	TGTGCCAGCAGATCACTGACTAGCGGGGGAGAGACCCAGTACTTC	TRBV6-6	.	TRBD2	TRBJ2-5
CASSLAPRGRETSPLHF	TGTGCCAGCAGCTTAGCCCCCCGTGGGAGGGAGACCTCACCCCTCCACTTT	TRBV7-9	few	.	TRBJ1-6
CASTVGQQINSPLHF	TGTGCCAGCACCGTTGGACAGCAGATTAATTCACCCCTCCACTTT	TRBV12-3/TRBV12-4	few	.	TRBJ1-6
CASSTTSLEQFF	TGTGCCAGCAGCACTACATCCTTGGAGCAGTTCTTC	TRBV4-2	once	.	TRBJ2-1
CASSSQVRTGEDTQYF	TGTGCCAGCAGCTCGCAGGTCCGGACAGGGGAAGATACGCAGTATTTT	TRBV7-6	few	TRBD1	TRBJ2-3
CASRRAGRTDTQYF	TGTGCCAGCAGAAGAGCGGGGAGAACAGATACGCAGTATTTT	TRBV3-1	many	TRBD2	TRBJ2-3
CSSSLQTQYF	TGCAGTAGTAGCTTGCAGACCCAGTACTTC	TRBV20-1	.	.	TRBJ2-5
CASSRYTEAFF	TGTGCCAGCAGCCGGTACACTGAAGCTTTCTTT	TRBV12-3/TRBV12-4	.	.	TRBJ1-1
CASSSYGDTQYF	TGTGCCAGCAGCTCTTACGGAGATACGCAGTATTTT	TRBV7-2	many	.	TRBJ2-3
CASRLEQGFGYTF	TGTGCCAGCCGCCTCGAGCAGGGTTTTGGCTACACCTTC	TRBV5-6	.	.	TRBJ1-2
CASSFQAGPDTQYF	TGCGCCAGCAGCTTCCAAGCGGGGCCAGATACGCAGTATTTT	TRBV5-1	many	TRBD2	TRBJ2-3
CASSSWTGLNTEAFF	TGTGCCAGCAGTTCTTGGACAGGTTTGAACACTGAAGCTTTCTTT	TRBV27	few	TRBD1	TRBJ1-1
CASTWGGGQPQHF	TGTGCCAGCACCTGGGGGGGTGGACAGCCCCAGCATTTT	TRBV12-3/TRBV12-4	few	.	TRBJ1-5
CASSLLDRPHTDTQYF	TGTGCCAGCAGCCTCCTGGACAGGCCCCACACAGATACGCAGTATTTT	TRBV7-9	.	TRBD1	TRBJ2-3